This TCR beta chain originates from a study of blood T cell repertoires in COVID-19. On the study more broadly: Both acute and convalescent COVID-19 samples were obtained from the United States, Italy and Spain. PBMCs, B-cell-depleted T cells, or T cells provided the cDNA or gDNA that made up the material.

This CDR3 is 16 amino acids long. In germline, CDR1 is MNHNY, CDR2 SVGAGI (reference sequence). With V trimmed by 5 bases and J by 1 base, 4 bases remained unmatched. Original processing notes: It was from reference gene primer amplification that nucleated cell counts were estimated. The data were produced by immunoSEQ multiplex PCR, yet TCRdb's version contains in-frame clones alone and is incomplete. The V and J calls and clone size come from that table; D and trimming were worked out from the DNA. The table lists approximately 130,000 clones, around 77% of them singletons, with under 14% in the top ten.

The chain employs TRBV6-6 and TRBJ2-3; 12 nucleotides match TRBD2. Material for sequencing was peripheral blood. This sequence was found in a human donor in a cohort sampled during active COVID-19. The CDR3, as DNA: TGTGCCAGCAGTCTAGCGGGGGGGCCGGGCACAGATACGCAGTATTTT. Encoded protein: CASSLAGGPGTDTQYF.